The rows below give T cell receptor beta chains drawn from one sample of a study of blood T cell repertoires in COVID-19. Clones were sequenced by immunoSEQ multiplex PCR, and TCRdb holds only the in-frame ones, with some missing. The sample contains some 220,000 clones, roughly four fifths of which appear only once. Material: peripheral blood. Receptors originate from a woman in her 30s who had recovered from COVID-19. The CDR3 runs from the conserved cysteine through the conserved F or W. D genes are given only for firm matches. Expanded clones get a size class; other rows say once, few or many, or leave the size out.

V,J,size,D,DNA,CDR3
TRBV5-1,TRBJ1-2,NA,NA,TGCGCCAGCAGCTTGGGGGCAGGGGCATGGGATGGCTACACCTTC,CASSLGAGAWDGYTF
TRBV3-1/TRBV3-2,TRBJ2-1,NA,NA,TGTGCCAGCAGCCAACAGACTAGGACGGATGAGCAGTTCTTC,CASSQQTRTDEQFF
TRBV14,TRBJ2-3,NA,NA,TGTGCCAGCAGCCAAGAACAGGGTGCAGATACGCAGTATTTT,CASSQEQGADTQYF
TRBV24-1,TRBJ2-2,once,TRBD1,TGTGCCACCAGTGACACCGGGACAGGGCCCGGGGAGCTGTTTTTT,CATSDTGTGPGELFF
TRBV7-6,TRBJ2-4,NA,NA,TGTGCCAGCAGCTTAGTTCCTGGGGCCCAAAACATTCAGTACTTC,CASSLVPGAQNIQYF
TRBV3-1/TRBV3-2,TRBJ1-3,once,NA,TGTGCCAGCAGCCAAGACCCAGGGCCTGGAAACACCATATATTTT,CASSQDPGPGNTIYF
TRBV3-1/TRBV3-2,TRBJ2-1,NA,NA,TGTGCCAGCAGCCAAGACGTGGCGGGCGGGTTCAATGAGCAGTTCTTC,CASSQDVAGGFNEQFF
TRBV5-1,TRBJ2-2,NA,TRBD2,TGCGCCAGCAGCTTGGTAGCGGGAGGGCACGGGGAGCTGTTTTTT,CASSLVAGGHGELFF
TRBV30,TRBJ1-1,NA,NA,TGTGCCTGGAGTGGGCAGGGGAACACTGAAGCTTTCTTT,CAWSGQGNTEAFF
TRBV27,TRBJ2-5,NA,NA,TGTGCCAGCAGTTTGTCGGTGCAAGAGACCCAGTACTTC,CASSLSVQETQYF
TRBV2,TRBJ1-2,NA,NA,TGTGCCAGCAGAACAGATTCGGATGGCTACACCTTC,CASRTDSDGYTF
TRBV5-4,TRBJ2-3,once,NA,TGTGCCAGCAGCTTGTACGGGGTGGGCACAGATACGCAGTATTTT,CASSLYGVGTDTQYF
TRBV10-1,TRBJ2-7,few,TRBD1,TGCGCCAGCAGCCCGACTACAGGGGGCGGCGAGCAGTACTTC,CASSPTTGGGEQYF
TRBV28,TRBJ1-2,NA,NA,TGTGCCAGCGGACTCCGGTTTGGCTACACCTTC,CASGLRFGYTF
TRBV7-6,TRBJ2-7,NA,TRBD1,TGTGCCAGCAGCTCCCGACAGGGTACTTCCTACGAGCAGTACTTC,CASSSRQGTSYEQYF
TRBV6-1,TRBJ2-1,once,TRBD2,TGTGCCAGCAGTGAAAGGCCTAGCGGTTTTATCTACAATGAGCAGTTCTTC,CASSERPSGFIYNEQFF
TRBV6-5,TRBJ2-3,NA,TRBD1,TGTGCCACCCGACAGGGTATCCTCACAGATACGCAGTATTTT,CATRQGILTDTQYF
TRBV24-1,TRBJ2-1,NA,NA,TGTGCCACCAGTGATTTGGGACGGGGAGCAGATGAGCAGTTCTTC,CATSDLGRGADEQFF